Below, 2 T cell receptor beta chains from the same sample are listed, as sequenced in a study of immunodeficiency. Assay used: immunoSEQ multiplex PCR; TCRdb lists only in-frame clones, some missing. Among over a thousand clones listed, approximately 96% were seen once. The sample consisted of CD4+ T cells from blood. The source is a girl aged 2 to 10.

The CDR3 region is CASTRAGANVLTF. CDR3 in DNA: TGTGCCAGCACCCGTGCTGGGGCCAACGTCCTGACTTTC. The V gene is TRBV11-3, the J gene TRBJ2-6; no reliable D call. The CDR3 totals 13 residues. Per germline, CDR1 SGHNT and CDR2 YENEEA. Trimming pared 7 bases from V and 2 bases from J, leaving 6 bases between.

J is TRBJ2-4 and V is TRBV4-1, with 7 nucleotides matching TRBD2. V was clipped by 5 bases and J by 1 base; unmatched bases: 14. Germline V gene sequence: CDR1 MGHRA, CDR2 YSYEKL. CDR3 length equals 18 residues. CDR3 amino acids: CASSFGPPAGSAKNIQYF. The CDR3 DNA is TGCGCCAGCAGCTTTGGTCCTCCAGCGGGATCCGCCAAAAACATTCAGTACTTC.